This TCR beta chain was recorded in a study of PD-1 blockade in classical Hodgkin lymphoma. Produced via immunoSEQ multiplex PCR; TCRdb's table is partial and in-frame only. The table lists roughly 7,300 clones, about 78% of them singletons. Findings of the study overall: Healthy donors reportedly exceeded newly diagnosed patients in baseline TCR diversity.

For this clone: What it binds is not known.

The ends lost 3 bases at V and 8 bases at J; junction bases unmatched: 7. The CDR3 has 15 amino acids. Germline lookup yields CDR1 SGHRS and CDR2 YFSETQ. Time point: newly diagnosed, previously untreated cHL patient sample. Peripheral samples used as comparators were newly diagnosed, untreated classical Hodgkin lymphoma PBMCs. The V call is TRBV5-1, the J call TRBJ1-4; TRBD1 aligns across 10 bases. Sequencing was done on a sample of peripheral blood mononuclear cells (PBMCs). The receptor was isolated from a human donor with classical Hodgkin lymphoma. CDR3 in amino acids: CASSSGTGVQEKLFF. For the CDR3, the DNA is TGCGCCAGCAGCTCCGGGACAGGGGTGCAGGAAAAACTGTTTTTT. Looking up the rest from reference TRBV5-1 and TRBJ1-4 gives the full variable domain: KAGVTQTPRYLIKTRGQQVTLSCSPISGHRSVSWYQQTPGQGLQFLFEYFSETQRNKGNFPGRFSGRQFSNSRSEMNVSTLELGDSALYLCASSSGTGVQEKLFFGSGTQLSVL.